This T cell receptor (beta chain) was recovered during a study of Ad26.COV2.S vaccination and SARS-CoV-2 variants. Study details: This donor came from the COV1001 trial of Ad26.COV2.S. Intramuscular Ad26.COV2.S at 5x10^10 or 1x10^11 viral particles.

Sequencing was performed with immunoSEQ multiplex PCR; in TCRdb, only in-frame clones are kept and a portion is missing. Of some 390,000 clones listed, about 91% are singletons. Treatment: approximately 18 received Ad26.COV2.S at low or high dose, single or two shots; 5 received placebo; per-sample allocation not given. It was on day 63 after the first vaccine or placebo injection that samples were taken. Trimming removed 2 bases from V and 0 bases from J, with 8 bases in between. Per germline, CDR1 SGHNT and CDR2 YYREEE (reference sequence). CDR3 size: 15 residues. The TCR originated in a person between 18 and 60 years old who received the Ad26.COV2.S COVID-19 vaccine or a placebo. The V and J genes are TRBV5-4 and TRBJ1-4; D gene unclear. The sequenced sample was peripheral blood, obtained in a trial of Ad26.COV2.S vaccine versus placebo. For the CDR3, the DNA is TGTGCCAGCAGCTTACATCCTGCAACTAATGAAAAACTGTTTTTT. Its protein product is CASSLHPATNEKLFF.